This TCR beta chain comes out of a study of CD8 T cells in Susac syndrome. This CDR3 is built from 14 residues. Deletions cut 2 bases from V and 3 bases from J, with 10 bases between. Germline values: CDR1 SGHKS, CDR2 YYEKEE (reference sequence). RNA totalling roughly 0.45 to 1 ug underwent reverse transcription with random hexamers. One entry per CDR3 protein, called by TCRdb with MiXCR from the immunoSEQ multiplex PCR reads. The sample lists under 550,000 distinct CDR3 sequences; approximately 85% were seen once. Sequenced: CD8+ T cells from PBMCs. The TCR sequence derives from a human donor with multiple sclerosis. V gene TRBV5-5 combines with J gene TRBJ2-3; no firm D call. This chain's CDR3 is CASSLVSGTDTQYF. CDR3 nucleotides: TGTGCCAGCAGCTTAGTCTCTGGGACAGATACGCAGTATTTT.